Below are 17 T cell receptor beta chains sequenced from a single sample in a study of OX40 agonist ivuxolimab in advanced cancers. Only in-frame clones appear in the TCRdb table, and some are missing; sequencing was by immunoSEQ multiplex PCR. Of about 92,000 clones detected, approximately 90% appear once; the ten largest clones hold more than 0.25%. The starting material was CD4+ or CD8+ T cells sorted from blood, obtained in a trial of the OX40 agonist ivuxolimab. The receptors come from an adult with an advanced solid tumor such as melanoma, head and neck, liver or kidney cancer.

This chain links TRBV5-6 with TRBJ2-5, with 10 bases fitting TRBD2. This CDR3 is 15 amino acids long. J was trimmed by 0 bases and V by 1 base; bases with no gene match: 0. Per germline, CDR1 SGHDT and CDR2 YYEEEE. CDR3 sequence: CASSLTSGDQETQYF. The CDR3 DNA reads as TGTGCCAGCAGCTTGACTAGCGGGGACCAAGAGACCCAGTACTTC.

The V gene is TRBV4-3, the J gene TRBJ1-2; 10 bases map to TRBD1. Germline V gives CDR1 LGHNA, CDR2 YSLEER. This CDR3 has 16 residues. V shed 4 bases and J 4 bases; nucleotides not matched to a gene: 9. The CDR3 DNA reads TGCGCCAGCAGCCCTTTGGGGGGACAGGGGTCCTATGGCTACACCTTC. Its translation: CASSPLGGQGSYGYTF.

This clone was picked up a small number of times. V and J are TRBV7-2 and TRBJ1-5; D not certain. V dropped 5 bases and J dropped 2 bases, with 13 bases sitting between them. The CDR3 is made up of 15 amino acids. In germline, CDR1 is SGHTA, CDR2 FQGNSA. The DNA of the CDR3 is TGTGCCAGCAGCCCCGGCGGAGGACGCAATCAGCCCCAGCATTTT. Translation gives CASSPGGGRNQPQHF.

The J gene is TRBJ2-5, the V gene TRBV7-3; the D gene is possibly TRBD2 (7 bases). The CDR3 runs to 17 residues. CDR1 SGHTA and CDR2 FQGTGA come from the germline V gene. V lost 6 bases and J lost 0, with 20 bases in between. The CDR3 here is CASSYSTGGGYQETQYF. The CDR3 coding sequence is TGTGCCAGCAGTTATTCGACAGGCGGGGGCTACCAAGAGACCCAGTACTTC. The full variable domain, completed using reference TRBV7-3 and TRBJ2-5, is GAGVSQTPSNKVTEKGKYVELRCDPISGHTALYWYRQSLGQGPEFLIYFQGTGAADDSGLPNDRFFAVRPEGSVSTLKIQRTERGDSAVYLCASSYSTGGGYQETQYFGPGTRLLVL.

This CDR3 reads CASSFRRVTGATRMNTEAFF. The DNA of the CDR3 is TGTGCCAGCAGCTTCCGGAGAGTCACAGGGGCAACCAGAATGAACACTGAAGCTTTCTTT. The rearrangement links TRBV5-4 to TRBJ1-1; 7 bases agree with TRBD1. Germline assignment: CDR1 SGHNT and CDR2 YYREEE (reference sequence). The CDR3 runs to 20 residues. V trimming: 2 bases; J trimming: 0 bases; junction bases outside the gene matches: 19.

The DNA for the CDR3 is TGTGCCAGCAGTCTAGACAGGGGTCTTTCCTACGAGCAGTACTTC. The encoded protein is CASSLDRGLSYEQYF. The J gene is TRBJ2-7, the V gene TRBV2, with 8 positions matching TRBD1. The junction had 7 bases not matched to a gene; V was cut back by 5 bases and J by 1 base. The CDR3 contains 15 residues. CDR1 and CDR2 (germline): SNHLY, FYNNEI.

This clone has just one count. V and J are TRBV7-2 and TRBJ2-1; no definite D call. This CDR3 is 12 amino acids long. Trimming pared 5 bases from V and 7 bases from J, leaving 9 bases between. Germline V CDR1 and CDR2: SGHTA, FQGNSA. In nucleotides, the CDR3 is TGTGCCAGCAGCCCTGATAGGAATGAGCAGTTCTTC. Protein product: CASSPDRNEQFF.

The V and J genes are TRBV9 and TRBJ2-3, with D perhaps matching TRBD2 (6 bases). The germline V gene encodes CDR1 SGDLS and CDR2 YYNGEE. Trimming shortened V by 2 bases and J by 6 bases, and 13 bases separated the two germline ends. This CDR3 has 14 residues. Here the CDR3 DNA reads TGTGCCAGCAGCGTTAAGCAGCTAGCGGATACGCAGTATTTT. Encoded protein: CASSVKQLADTQYF. The complete variable domain, with remaining parts taken from reference TRBV9 and TRBJ2-3, reads DSGVTQTPKHLITATGQRVTLRCSPRSGDLSVYWYQQSLDQGLQFLIQYYNGEERAKGNILERFSAQQFPDLHSELNLSSLELGDSALYFCASSVKQLADTQYFGPGTRLTVL.

The V call is TRBV7-9, the J call TRBJ1-3; no clear D. V was cut by 6 bases and J by 0 bases, with 6 bases left in between. The CDR3 consists of 13 residues. CDR1 SEHNR and CDR2 FQNEAQ come from the germline V gene (reference sequence). Here the CDR3 reads CASREGSGNTIYF. The CDR3 DNA reads as TGTGCCAGCAGAGAAGGCTCTGGAAACACCATATATTTT.

This clone was picked up one time. The rearrangement links TRBV2 to TRBJ1-3; the match to TRBD1 covers 10 bases. The CDR3 covers 13 residues. The V segment lost 4 bases and the J segment 7 bases; nucleotides outside the gene matches: 1. Germline V gives CDR1 SNHLY, CDR2 FYNNEI. CDR3 region: CASSVDRGNTIYF. CDR3 DNA sequence: TGTGCCAGCAGTGTGGACAGGGGGAACACCATATATTTT.

The rearrangement links TRBV30 to TRBJ2-1; TRBD2 matches at 7 bases. The trim removed 3 bases at V and 6 bases at J, leaving 11 bases unmatched. Germline lookup yields CDR1 GTSNPN and CDR2 SVGIG (reference sequence). The CDR3 has 15 residues. The DNA of the CDR3 is TGTGCCTGGAGCGGGCGACTAGCAGTCCGCAATGAGCAGTTCTTC. Translation gives CAWSGRLAVRNEQFF. The whole variable domain, remainder taken from reference TRBV30 and TRBJ2-1, is SQTIHQWPATLVQPVGSPLSLECTVEGTSNPNLYWYRQAAGRGLQLLFYSVGIGQISSEVPQNLSASRPQDRQFILSSKKLLLSDSGFYLCAWSGRLAVRNEQFFGPGTRLTVL.

J is TRBJ2-3 and V is TRBV6-5; TRBD2 might be the D (6 bases). The CDR3 is made up of 12 amino acids. The V gene lost 5 bases and the J gene lost 9 bases, with 12 bases spanning the gap. Per germline, CDR1 MNHEY and CDR2 SVGAGI. The CDR3 is CASSPGVETQYF. The CDR3 nucleotides are TGTGCCAGCAGTCCGGGGGTGGAAACGCAGTATTTT.

The chain uses TRBV18 and TRBJ2-1; the match to TRBD1 covers 9 bases. There are 16 residues in the CDR3. J gave up 4 bases and V 6 bases, and 10 bases lay outside the gene matches. Germline CDR1 KGHSH, CDR2 LQKENI. The CDR3, as DNA: TGTGCCAGCTCGATCATCGGGACAGGGAGGTACAATGAGCAGTTCTTC. This codes for CASSIIGTGRYNEQFF.

In this sample, this clone turned up once. The rearrangement links TRBV27 to TRBJ2-7; 9 nucleotides match TRBD1. Per germline, CDR1 MNHEY and CDR2 SMNVEV (reference sequence). This CDR3 has 13 amino acids. Losses at the gene ends were 5 bases for V and 6 bases for J; bases not matched to a gene: 5. In DNA, the CDR3 is TGTGCCAGCAGTCCCGGGACAGGGTTCGAGCAGTACTTC. It yields the protein CASSPGTGFEQYF.

This clone was recorded a few times. V usage is TRBV5-6 and J usage is TRBJ2-7; 7 bases are shared with TRBD1. Per germline, CDR1 SGHDT and CDR2 YYEEEE. The CDR3 is 12 residues long. V lost 4 bases and J lost 9; bases outside the gene matches: 7. The CDR3 DNA reads as TGTGCCAGCAGCCCAGGGGGAAGGTTGCAGTACTTC. Protein: CASSPGGRLQYF.

The chain recombines TRBV7-8 with TRBJ1-1, with no clear D. Per the germline V gene, CDR1 is SGHVS and CDR2 is FQNEAQ. The CDR3 contains 14 residues. With 3 bases removed from V and 4 bases from J, the gap between germline ends came to 12 bases. CDR3 in amino acids: CASSFDVGATEAFF. The CDR3 DNA sequence: TGTGCCAGCAGCTTCGACGTAGGAGCCACTGAAGCTTTCTTT.

The chain couples TRBV28 to TRBJ1-6, with 11 bases matching TRBD1. V lost 7 bases, J lost 7 bases, and 3 bases stayed unmatched. The germline V gene encodes CDR1 MDHEN and CDR2 SYDVKM. The length of the CDR3 is 14 residues. CDR3 DNA sequence: TGTGCCAGCACCCGGGACAGGGGGAATTCACCCCTCCACTTT. It translates to CASTRDRGNSPLHF.